This T cell receptor (beta chain) came from a study of T-cell memory formation after mild COVID-19. General study results and limits: Shrinking CD4+ clones resided mostly in CM and EM, and CD8+ ones in EMRA.

This clonotype showed up just a few times. Its antigen is undetermined. The CDR3 loop spans 15 amino acids. V was trimmed by 0 bases and J by 4 bases, leaving 13 bases between them. Germline V gene data show CDR1 as GTSNPN and CDR2 as SVGIG (reference sequence). Researchers used 5'RACE with constant-segment primers to make TCR alpha and TCR beta cDNA libraries that carry sample barcodes and UMIs. Using its own MiXCR run on the 5' RACE reads, TCRdb lists one record per CDR3 protein. The sample contains about 250,000 distinct CDR3 sequences, 15% to 17% of which appear only once. The rearrangement joins TRBV30 to TRBJ1-5; D may be TRBD1 (6 bases). This clonotype originated in an adult woman who had mild COVID-19 (a few samples of this study predate the infection). Cell type and time point are not known. The source material was PBMCs or a T cell subset sorted from them (not recorded which). The CDR3 protein is CAWSVLGRGNQPQHF. CDR3 DNA: TGTGCCTGGAGTGTTTTAGGCAGGGGAAATCAGCCCCAGCATTTT. Based on the CDR3 plus reference TRBV30 and TRBJ1-5, the full variable domain is SQTIHQWPATLVQPVGSPLSLECTVEGTSNPNLYWYRQAAGRGLQLLFYSVGIGQISSEVPQNLSASRPQDRQFILSSKKLLLSDSGFYLCAWSVLGRGNQPQHFGDGTRLSIL.